This record looks at one T cell receptor beta chain sequence and its context. Its antigen is as yet unknown. This same CDR3 is encoded by further DNA sequences in the sample. The sample originates from a study of Ad26.COV2.S vaccination and SARS-CoV-2 variants. Repertoires were generated with immunoSEQ multiplex PCR, while TCRdb's copy carries only in-frame clones and drops some. The sample has some 460,000 clones, roughly 87% seen once. General study results and limits: Vaccinees displayed broader spike-specific TCR repertoires than placebo recipients.

Treatment described: over 15 received Ad26.COV2.S at low or high dose, single or two shots; several received placebo; per-sample allocation not given. Sampling was performed 63 days after the first vaccine or placebo injection. The CDR3 sequence is 14 residues long. After removal of 5 bases from V and 0 bases from J, the junction contained 4 bases not matched to a gene. CDR1 and CDR2 (germline): LNHDA, SQIVND (reference sequence). The sequence derives from a person between 18 and 60 years old who received the Ad26.COV2.S COVID-19 vaccine or a placebo. Sample: peripheral blood, taken in a trial of Ad26.COV2.S vaccine versus placebo. This sequence joins TRBV19 and TRBJ2-7; the match to TRBD1 covers 7 bases. CDR3 protein: CASSPGTVSYEQYF. The CDR3 region has the DNA TGTGCCAGTAGTCCTGGGACAGTCTCCTACGAGCAGTACTTC.